The clone carrying this T cell receptor beta chain was found a few times. This entry comes from a study of blood T cell repertoires in COVID-19. For the study at large: There were acute and convalescent COVID-19 samples, and they came from the United States, Italy and Spain. Nucleic acid was either cDNA or gDNA, and it came from T cells, B-cell-depleted T cells, or PBMCs.

The method was immunoSEQ multiplex PCR; TCRdb's version includes in-frame clones alone and lacks a portion of them. Here the sample spans fewer than 110,000 clones, more than 75% being singletons. CDR3 length equals 14 residues. Per the germline V gene, CDR1 is KGHSH and CDR2 is LQKENI. Deletions cut 0 bases from V and 6 bases from J, with 9 bases between. This rearrangement joins TRBV18 to TRBJ1-5; the D gene is possibly TRBD1 (5 bases). This TCR was sampled from a human donor in a cohort sampled during active COVID-19. Material for sequencing was peripheral blood. CDR3 loop: CASSPPGGVQPQHF. The CDR3 DNA reads TGTGCCAGCTCACCACCGGGGGGGGTTCAGCCCCAGCATTTT.